This T cell receptor beta chain was retrieved from a study of blood T cell repertoires in COVID-19. Study information: Samples of COVID-19 (acute and convalescent) were obtained from the United States, Italy and Spain.

This clone showed up just once. V lost 3 bases to trimming and J lost 0 bases, with 10 bases between them. Germline assignment: CDR1 SGHTA and CDR2 FQGTGA. CDR3 length: 15 amino acids. Per the original data handling: Reference gene primers were amplified, and this amplification served to estimate nucleated cell counts. Profiled with immunoSEQ multiplex PCR; TCRdb holds only in-frame clones, not every one. That table furnishes V, J and clone size, whereas the DNA furnished D and trimming. The sample consists of fewer than 100,000 clones, over 75% of them appearing once. The chain couples TRBV7-3 to TRBJ2-3, with a possible D match to TRBD2 (6 bases). This TCR was recovered from a human donor with acute or convalescent COVID-19. The donor label of this sample is uncertain. The sequenced sample was peripheral blood. The CDR3 DNA follows: TGTGCCAGCAGCTTGGAGGGGACTAGCACAGATACGCAGTATTTT. Translating it yields CASSLEGTSTDTQYF.